The rows below give T cell receptor beta chains drawn from one sample of a study of patients and donors after allogeneic stem cell transplantation. TCRdb reanalysed the RT-PCR reads using MiXCR and keeps one entry per CDR3 protein. The table lists about 230,000 distinct CDR3 sequences, about 14% of them singletons. Sample: blood, either unsorted or a sorted T cell fraction (not recorded which). These receptor sequences come from a human donor who was either an allogeneic HSCT recipient or a stem cell or donor lymphocyte infusion donor (not recorded which). It is not recorded whose cells these are; they may come from a transplant donor. Both conserved end residues are part of each CDR3. D genes are given only for firm matches. Size is stated for part of the rows, as once, few or many counts, or as a class when the clone is expanded.

v_gene,d_gene,abundance,j_gene,CDR3aa,CDR3nt
TRBV12-3/TRBV12-4,TRBD1,many,TRBJ1-5,CASSRDSGNQPQHF,TGTGCCAGCAGCCGGGACAGTGGCAATCAGCCCCAGCATTTT
TRBV7-9,.,.,TRBJ1-1,CASSPPGGPEAFF,TGTGCCAGCAGCCCCCCCGGGGGACCTGAAGCTTTCTTT
TRBV19,.,many,TRBJ1-5,CATREPFFGNQPQHF,TGTGCCACCCGGGAACCCTTCTTCGGCAATCAGCCCCAGCATTTT
TRBV28,TRBD1,medium-sized,TRBJ2-5,CASSSPSGQGAKTQYF,TGTGCCAGCAGTTCACCTTCAGGACAGGGGGCCAAGACCCAGTACTTC
TRBV20-1,.,many,TRBJ1-4,CSAISDGSEKLFF,TGCAGTGCTATATCGGACGGTAGTGAAAAACTGTTTTTT
TRBV2,.,many,TRBJ2-1,CASSGEKTLYNEQFF,TGTGCCAGCAGTGGGGAGAAAACACTATACAATGAGCAGTTCTTC
TRBV7-3,TRBD2,.,TRBJ2-2,CASSLTLTSGRSGELFF,TGTGCCAGCAGCTTAACGTTGACTAGCGGGAGGTCGGGGGAGCTGTTTTTT
TRBV19,.,few,TRBJ1-1,CASTPNWEAEAFF,TGTGCCAGTACCCCCAATTGGGAGGCTGAAGCTTTCTTT
TRBV18,.,few,TRBJ1-5,CASSQSRDQPQHF,TGTGCCAGCTCGCAGAGTCGAGATCAGCCCCAGCATTTT
TRBV20-1,.,many,TRBJ2-1,CSVLLEKYNEQFF,TGCAGTGTTCTTCTAGAAAAGTACAATGAGCAGTTCTTC
TRBV30,TRBD1,.,TRBJ1-4,CAWSQGVEKLFF,TGTGCCTGGAGTCAGGGGGTCGAAAAACTGTTTTTT
TRBV9,TRBD2,few,TRBJ2-2,CASSPRTSGRTEGGELFF,TGTGCCAGCAGCCCACGGACTAGCGGGAGAACAGAAGGCGGGGAGCTGTTTTTT
TRBV4-3,.,.,TRBJ1-2,CASSQDGRGTYGYTF,TGCGCCAGCAGCCAAGATGGAAGGGGCACCTATGGCTACACCTTC
TRBV27,.,few,TRBJ2-4,CASSLTPASAKNIQYF,TGTGCCAGCAGTTTAACCCCCGCTTCGGCCAAAAACATTCAGTACTTC
TRBV5-1,TRBD1,few,TRBJ2-7,CASRRRSGTDSYEQYF,TGCGCCAGCAGACGTCGTTCCGGGACAGACTCCTACGAGCAGTACTTC
TRBV4-2,.,.,TRBJ2-3,CASSQVVDTDTQYF,TGTGCCAGCAGCCAAGTGGTAGACACAGATACGCAGTATTTT
TRBV7-9,.,.,TRBJ2-1,CASSLAGGTGEQFF,TGTGCCAGCAGCTTAGCTGGCGGGACGGGTGAGCAGTTCTTC
TRBV6-1,.,.,TRBJ1-5,CASTEGASDGGQHF,TGTGCCAGCACCGAGGGTGCATCGGACGGGGGTCAGCATTTT
TRBV28,.,.,TRBJ1-4,CASSPTRATNEKLFF,TGTGCCAGCAGCCCTACCAGGGCAACTAATGAAAAACTGTTTTTT
TRBV7-8,TRBD1,.,TRBJ2-2,CASSLGTGKNTGELFF,TGTGCCAGCAGCCTAGGGACAGGGAAGAACACCGGGGAGCTGTTTTTT
TRBV4-3,TRBD2,many,TRBJ2-5,CASSQVAGGIQETQYF,TGCGCCAGCAGCCAAGTGGCGGGGGGGATCCAAGAGACCCAGTACTTC
TRBV4-2,.,many,TRBJ2-1,CASSQDLQGSSYNEQFF,TGTGCCAGCAGCCAAGATCTTCAGGGGTCAAGCTACAATGAGCAGTTCTTC
TRBV6-5,.,few,TRBJ1-5,CASSYSLLRDQPQHF,TGTGCCAGCAGTTACTCCTTACTCAGGGATCAGCCCCAGCATTTT
TRBV3-1,.,many,TRBJ2-2,CASTRTGELFF,TGTGCCAGCACAAGGACCGGGGAGCTGTTTTTT
TRBV19,.,.,TRBJ2-1,CASSIGGGGTSAIF,TGTGCCAGTAGTATTGGTGGTGGGGGGACTTCCGCAATCTTC
TRBV7-9,TRBD2,few,TRBJ2-1,CASSPSGSDNEQFF,TGTGCCAGCAGCCCTAGCGGGAGCGATAATGAGCAGTTCTTC
TRBV24-1,TRBD1,many,TRBJ1-2,CATSDGGQGGNYGYTF,TGTGCCACCAGTGATGGTGGACAGGGCGGGAACTATGGCTACACCTTC